The source of this T cell receptor beta chain is a study of blood T cell repertoires in COVID-19. Study-wide context: The study drew acute and convalescent COVID-19 samples from the United States, Italy and Spain. In each case, the material was cDNA or gDNA derived from T cells, B-cell-depleted T cells, or PBMCs.

Study processing details: For nucleated cells, counts were estimated from reference gene primer amplification. Some clones are missing from TCRdb's copy, which holds only in-frame ones; the method was immunoSEQ multiplex PCR. V, J and clone size were drawn from that table, and D and trimming were deduced from the DNA. The table lists just under 65,000 clones, 82% of them singletons. The sequenced sample was peripheral blood. The receptor was derived from a human donor in a cohort sampled during active COVID-19.

CDR3 bases: TGTGCCAGCAGCTTAGATAGTGGTACGCAGTATTTT. Residues: CASSLDSGTQYF. V usage is TRBV11-2 and J usage is TRBJ2-3, with D unresolved. The CDR3 is 12 amino acids. Germline CDR1 and CDR2: SGHAT and FQNNGV. The V end lost 0 bases, the J end lost 8 bases, and 6 bases lay between the germline ends. Using reference TRBV11-2 and TRBJ2-3 for the parts outside the CDR3, the full variable domain is EAGVAQSPRYKIIEKRQSVAFWCNPISGHATLYWYQQILGQGPKLLIQFQNNGVVDDSQLPKDRFSAERLKGVDSTLKIQPAKLEDSAVYLCASSLDSGTQYFGPGTRLTVL.